These 8 T cell receptor beta chains were sequenced from one sample in a study of control samples from healthy donors and cancer patients (dated by TCRdb to the early 2020s). Library preparation was by the immunoSEQ multiplex PCR assay. Drawn from immuneACCESS, this table holds only the in-frame rearrangements with V and J called that TCRdb kept. Clones are partly lost; checked studies trace under half to an unresolved V gene and leave the rest unexplained. The sample table lists tens of thousands of clones, around 78% of them with a count of one. Over 45% of the sample is in the top ten clones. Sequenced material: blood. These receptors all come from a man in his fifties or sixties in good health.

CDR3 DNA sequence: TGTGCCAGCAGCCCTACAGGACCGGGGAGGGCGTTTTTT. Protein product: CASSPTGPGRAFF. This chain connects TRBV12-3 or TRBV12-4 to TRBJ2-2; 7 bases are a match to TRBD2. Trimming took 6 bases from V and 16 from J; bases not matched to a gene: 14. This CDR3 is built from 13 residues.

The chain uses TRBV5-1 and TRBJ2-1; 8 positions match TRBD2. The CDR3 has 21 amino acids. The ends lost 0 bases at V and 7 bases at J; junction bases unmatched: 24. Germline lookup yields CDR1 SGHRS and CDR2 YFSETQ. The CDR3 sequence is CASSLAGMVGVAGNAQNEQFF. In nucleotides, the CDR3 is TGCGCCAGCAGCTTGGCCGGTATGGTGGGGGTAGCGGGAAACGCCCAGAATGAGCAGTTCTTC.

The CDR3 spells CASSSQGVPGELFF. DNA of the CDR3: TGTGCCAGCAGCTCACAGGGAGTACCCGGGGAGCTGTTTTTT. The V gene is TRBV5-4, the J gene TRBJ2-2, with D perhaps matching TRBD1 (6 bases). V was shortened by 3 bases and J by 6 bases, with 12 bases between the two germline ends. The CDR3 spans 14 residues. CDR1 is SGHNT, CDR2 YYREEE, per germline (reference sequence).

The rearrangement links TRBV28 to TRBJ1-3, with a tentative D call TRBD1 (5 bases). The CDR3 has 14 residues. The V and J ends lost 5 bases and 2 bases respectively, with 10 bases between them. Germline CDR1 MDHEN, CDR2 SYDVKM. The CDR3 DNA sequence: TGTGCCAGCAGTGACGGGGGGACTGGAAACACCATATATTTT. Translation: CASSDGGTGNTIYF.

This clone was picked up one time. The rearrangement links TRBV2 to TRBJ2-3, with 8 bases matching TRBD1. The ends lost 8 bases at V and 9 bases at J; junction bases unmatched: 13. The CDR3 runs to 14 residues. Germline-derived CDR1 and CDR2 are SNHLY and FYNNEI. The chain's CDR3 is CASRTGLQLGTQYF. The DNA of the CDR3 is TGTGCCAGCCGGACAGGGCTGCAGTTGGGAACGCAGTATTTT.

This chain uses TRBV6-6 with TRBJ1-6; 8 bases agree with TRBD1. The CDR3 is made up of 19 amino acids. The germline V gene encodes CDR1 MNHNY and CDR2 SVGAGI (reference sequence). J was trimmed by 4 bases and V by 5 bases; bases with no gene match: 16. The chain's CDR3 is CASSRGTTGVMGYNSPLHF. DNA of the CDR3: TGTGCCAGCAGTCGGGGAACGACAGGGGTAATGGGGTATAATTCACCCCTCCACTTT.

This chain joins TRBV9 and TRBJ2-6; 10 bases fit TRBD1. The length of the CDR3 is 18 residues. Germline V gene sequence: CDR1 SGDLS, CDR2 YYNGEE. Trimming removed 3 bases from V and 2 bases from J; junction bases left unmatched: 8. The CDR3: CASSEGQGKQAGANVLTF. The DNA for the CDR3 is TGTGCCAGCAGCGAGGGACAGGGGAAACAGGCTGGGGCCAACGTCCTGACTTTC.

J is TRBJ2-7 and V is TRBV2; TRBD1 might be the D (5 bases). Germline CDR1 reads SNHLY; CDR2 reads FYNNEI. The CDR3 is made up of 14 amino acids. V dropped 7 bases and J dropped 2 bases, with 15 bases sitting between them. In nucleotides, the CDR3 is TGTGCCAGCACCGAGAGACAGCACACCTACGAGCAGTACTTC. This translates into CASTERQHTYEQYF.